This T cell receptor (beta chain) is from a study of blood T cell repertoires in COVID-19. Each participant's cohort was designated according to participant-reported clinical history. What the recovered Cohort 3 donors had was two negative PCRs, clearance, or symptom resolution. Profiled with immunoSEQ multiplex PCR; TCRdb holds only in-frame clones, not every one. The sample has 130,000 or so clones, about 83% seen once. The CDR3 length is 14 residues. V was shortened by 4 bases and J by 7 bases, with 11 bases between the two germline ends. Germline CDR1 SGHAT, CDR2 FQDESV (reference sequence). The sequencing input was PBMCs or T cells enriched from blood (not recorded which). The J gene is TRBJ1-6, the V gene TRBV11-1, with D tentatively TRBD1 (6 bases). The source is a woman between 25 and 40 years old who had recovered from COVID-19. In nucleotides, the CDR3 is TGTGCCAGCAGCTCTCGGACAGCCAATTCACCCCTCCACTTT. It is translated as CASSSRTANSPLHF.